Below are 24 T cell receptor beta chains sequenced from a single sample in a study of T cell responses to AZD1222 COVID-19 vaccine. Libraries were prepared by immunoSEQ multiplex PCR; TCRdb keeps only in-frame clonotypes and omits some of them. This table holds tens of thousands of clones, approximately 83% found once. This specimen was peripheral blood, taken on day 0 of AZD1222 vaccination. The origin of the receptors is an adult in good health.

The V and J genes are TRBV19 and TRBJ1-4; a possible D gene is TRBD1 (5 bases). There are 18 residues in the CDR3. V lost 2 bases, J lost 0 bases, and 16 bases lay in between. In germline, CDR1 is LNHDA, CDR2 SQIVND (reference sequence). This CDR3 is CASSISPTALTTNEKLFF. CDR3 in DNA: TGTGCCAGTAGTATAAGCCCGACAGCGTTGACAACTAATGAAAAACTGTTTTTT.

In this sample, this clone turned up once. This chain uses TRBV4-2 with TRBJ2-1, with a weak D call TRBD1 (6 bases). Trimming left V 1 base short and J 4 bases short, with 11 bases between. Germline V CDR1 and CDR2: LGHNA, YNFKEQ. The CDR3 length is 15 residues. CDR3 region: CASSQVTGDYNEQFF. The CDR3 bases are TGTGCCAGCAGCCAAGTGACAGGCGATTACAATGAGCAGTTCTTC.

The rearrangement uses TRBV5-6 and TRBJ1-3; D is ambiguous. In germline, CDR1 is SGHDT, CDR2 YYEEEE. Trimming removed 5 bases from V and 1 base from J, with 13 bases in between. The CDR3 extends over 15 amino acids. The CDR3 here is CASSYLGLSGNTIYF. The CDR3 bases are TGTGCCAGCAGTTACCTGGGATTATCTGGAAACACCATATATTTT.

The J gene is TRBJ2-7, the V gene TRBV5-1; possibly TRBD1 or TRBD2 for D (5 bases each). Trimming left V 4 bases short and J 0 bases short, with 8 bases between. From germline, CDR1 is SGHRS and CDR2 YFSETQ. CDR3 size: 13 residues. The CDR3 DNA follows: TGCGCCAGCAGCCCAGGGAGCTCCTACGAGCAGTACTTC. The encoded protein is CASSPGSSYEQYF.

This rearrangement joins TRBV30 to TRBJ1-1; TRBD1 aligns across 8 bases. The length of the CDR3 is 11 residues. V lost 5 bases and J lost 10; bases outside the gene matches: 6. Germline V gene sequence: CDR1 GTSNPN, CDR2 SVGIG (reference sequence). CDR3 DNA sequence: TGTGCCTGGGGACAGGGAGTCGGAGCTTTCTTT. The encoded protein is CAWGQGVGAFF.

V is TRBV5-4 and J is TRBJ2-7; possibly TRBD1 for D (6 bases). CDR1 and CDR2 from the germline V gene are SGHNT and YYREEE (reference sequence). This CDR3 is 13 amino acids long. V was pared by 4 bases and J by 4 bases, with 12 bases between. CDR3 region: CASSRTAPYEQYF. CDR3 DNA sequence: TGTGCCAGCAGCAGGACAGCCCCATACGAGCAGTACTTC. Based on the CDR3 plus reference TRBV5-4 and TRBJ2-7, the full variable domain is ETGVTQSPTHLIKTRGQQVTLRCSSQSGHNTVSWYQQALGQGPQFIFQYYREEENGRGNFPPRFSGLQFPNYSSELNVNALELDDSALYLCASSRTAPYEQYFGPGTRLTVT.

This sequence joins TRBV14 and TRBJ1-1, with 7 bases that match TRBD1. The CDR3 is 14 residues long. Trimming removed 4 bases from V and 2 bases from J; junction bases left unmatched: 4. CDR1 SGHDN and CDR2 FVKESK come from the germline V gene. The CDR3, as DNA: TGTGCCAGCAGCCCCAGGACAGGCAACACTGAAGCTTTCTTT. Protein product: CASSPRTGNTEAFF.

This rearrangement joins TRBV28 to TRBJ2-2, with 9 bases identical to TRBD1. The CDR3 runs to 15 residues. J gave up 6 bases and V 6 bases, and 8 bases lay outside the gene matches. The germline V gene encodes CDR1 MDHEN and CDR2 SYDVKM. In DNA, the CDR3 is TGTGCCAGCAGCTTGGACAGGGGCCACCCCGGGGAGCTGTTTTTT. Protein sequence: CASSLDRGHPGELFF.

V and J are TRBV6-5 and TRBJ1-1; no clear D gene. The CDR3 has 14 residues. Germline values: CDR1 MNHEY, CDR2 SVGAGI. V was pared by 0 bases and J by 8 bases, with 13 bases between. The CDR3 loop is CASSYSKVQLEAFF. The CDR3 bases are TGTGCCAGCAGTTACTCGAAAGTTCAGCTAGAAGCTTTCTTT.

This sequence joins TRBV5-1 and TRBJ1-1; maybe TRBD1 (5 bases). The CDR3 runs 14 residues. CDR1 and CDR2 from the germline V gene are SGHRS and YFSETQ. Between the trimmed V and J ends, which lost 7 bases and 1 base, there was a span of 14 bases. The CDR3 DNA sequence: TGCGCCAGCGTCCATGGCGGGGGGAACACTGAAGCTTTCTTT. It codes for CASVHGGGNTEAFF. The full variable domain, completed using reference TRBV5-1 and TRBJ1-1, is KAGVTQTPRYLIKTRGQQVTLSCSPISGHRSVSWYQQTPGQGLQFLFEYFSETQRNKGNFPGRFSGRQFSNSRSEMNVSTLELGDSALYLCASVHGGGNTEAFFGQGTRLTVV.

This chain uses TRBV19 with TRBJ1-4; D is ambiguous. This CDR3 has 15 amino acids. V dropped 0 bases and J dropped 4 bases, with 9 bases sitting between them. The germline gives CDR1 LNHDA, CDR2 SQIVND (reference sequence). The CDR3 DNA follows: TGTGCCAGTAGTATAGAGACGGGCCGTAATGAAAAACTGTTTTTT. It translates to CASSIETGRNEKLFF.

The rearrangement uses TRBV27 and TRBJ2-7, with D perhaps TRBD2 (6 bases). Germline CDR1 is MNHEY and CDR2 is SMNVEV (reference sequence). V lost 5 bases and J 0 bases, leaving 17 bases between the germline ends. The CDR3 runs to 16 residues. CDR3 nucleotide sequence: TGTGCCAGCAGTCCTCGGGGGAGGATGCTCTCCTACGAGCAGTACTTC. As protein: CASSPRGRMLSYEQYF.

This chain uses TRBV6-5 with TRBJ1-2; tentative D call: TRBD1 (6 bases). V shed 1 base and J shed 0 bases, with 9 bases lying between them. Germline V gives CDR1 MNHEY, CDR2 SVGAGI. CDR3 length: 15 amino acids. CDR3 DNA: TGTGCCAGCAGTTACTTGGGGGCTCCTAACTATGGCTACACCTTC. It codes for CASSYLGAPNYGYTF.

V gene TRBV7-3 combines with J gene TRBJ2-2, with 7 positions matching TRBD1. CDR1 is SGHTA, CDR2 FQGTGA, per germline. The CDR3 runs to 14 residues. Trimming removed 0 bases from V and 7 bases from J; junction bases left unmatched: 2. The CDR3: CASSLTNRGGELFF. CDR3 in DNA: TGTGCCAGCAGCTTAACGAACAGGGGCGGGGAGCTGTTTTTT. The variable domain in full, completed from reference TRBV7-3 and TRBJ2-2, reads GAGVSQTPSNKVTEKGKYVELRCDPISGHTALYWYRQSLGQGPEFLIYFQGTGAADDSGLPNDRFFAVRPEGSVSTLKIQRTERGDSAVYLCASSLTNRGGELFFGEGSRLTVL.

The rearrangement links TRBV7-3 to TRBJ1-2; 7 bases line up with TRBD1. The CDR3 sequence is 13 residues long. Trimming removed 5 bases from V and 7 bases from J; junction bases left unmatched: 7. Germline V gene sequence: CDR1 SGHTA, CDR2 FQGTGA. CDR3 bases: TGTGCCAGCAGCCTTGACAGGGTCTCTGGCTACACCTTC. Its translation: CASSLDRVSGYTF. The full variable domain, with the rest looked up from reference TRBV7-3 and TRBJ1-2, is GAGVSQTPSNKVTEKGKYVELRCDPISGHTALYWYRQSLGQGPEFLIYFQGTGAADDSGLPNDRFFAVRPEGSVSTLKIQRTERGDSAVYLCASSLDRVSGYTFGSGTRLTVV.

The rearrangement uses TRBV5-1 and TRBJ2-1; D not resolved. Deletions cut 2 bases from V and 10 bases from J, with 10 bases between. This CDR3 spans 12 amino acids. The V gene's germline CDR1 is SGHRS and CDR2 YFSETQ. CDR3 in DNA: TGCGCCAGCAGCTTTAACACAAGAGAGCAGTTCTTC. It translates to CASSFNTREQFF.

The chain carries TRBV7-8 and TRBJ2-1, with TRBD2 matching over 8 bases. V lost 5 bases to trimming and J lost 8 bases; unmatched junction nucleotides: 14. The V gene's germline CDR1 is SGHVS and CDR2 FQNEAQ. The CDR3 contains 16 residues. CDR3 DNA: TGTGCCAGCAGCGTCCTAGCCGGGACTAGACTTGATGAGCAGTTCTTC. It translates to CASSVLAGTRLDEQFF.

The chain has TRBV19 and TRBJ2-5; 10 bases are shared with TRBD1. V dropped 3 bases and J dropped 1; count of bases not matched to a gene: 5. In germline, CDR1 is LNHDA, CDR2 SQIVND (reference sequence). The CDR3 is 16 amino acids. The DNA of the CDR3 is TGTGCCAGTAGTATCCGCGGGACAGGGGTCCAAGAGACCCAGTACTTC. It codes for CASSIRGTGVQETQYF. Supplemented by reference TRBV19 and TRBJ2-5, the full variable domain reads DGGITQSPKYLFRKEGQNVTLSCEQNLNHDAMYWYRQDPGQGLRLIYYSQIVNDFQKGDIAEGYSVSREKKESFPLTVTSAQKNPTAFYLCASSIRGTGVQETQYFGPGTRLLVL.

The CDR3 protein is CASSQPFPGAKLRNTIYF. The CDR3, as DNA: TGCGCCAGCAGTCAACCTTTCCCGGGAGCTAAACTGCGGAACACCATATATTTT. The chain employs TRBV23-1 and TRBJ1-3, with D unclear. TRBV23-1 is classed as an ORF, of uncertain function. With 2 bases removed from V and 7 bases from J, the gap between germline ends came to 24 bases. This CDR3 is 18 amino acids long.

The chain links TRBV12-3 or TRBV12-4 to TRBJ2-5; perhaps TRBD2 as D (6 bases). This CDR3 region has 11 residues. Trimming removed 8 bases from V and 7 bases from J, with 11 bases in between. The CDR3 loop reads CASVGGGTQYF. In nucleotides, the CDR3 is TGTGCCAGCGTGGGGGGAGGGACCCAGTACTTC.

V is TRBV3-1 (or the pseudogene TRBV3-2) and J is TRBJ2-3; TRBD2 matches at 12 bases. The V and J ends lost 6 bases and 2 bases, in that order; junction bases with no gene match: 9. The V gene's germline CDR1 is LGHDT and CDR2 YNNKEL (reference sequence). This CDR3 region has 17 residues. The CDR3 DNA reads TGTGCCAGCAGGGCACTAGCGGGGGGAAGTTTCACAGATACGCAGTATTTT. The encoded protein is CASRALAGGSFTDTQYF.

This sequence joins TRBV6-5 and TRBJ2-3; no clear D. The CDR3 totals 14 residues. Germline V gene lookup returns CDR1 MNHEY and CDR2 SVGAGI. Deletions cut 0 bases from V and 4 bases from J, with 8 bases between. The CDR3 region has the DNA TGTGCCAGCAGTTACTCGGAGTTCGCAGATACGCAGTATTTT. This codes for CASSYSEFADTQYF.

In its sample, this clone was seen once. The rearrangement joins TRBV29-1 to TRBJ1-1, with D maybe TRBD1 (6 bases). V was cut by 6 bases and J by 8 bases, with 16 bases left in between. Per germline, CDR1 SQVTM and CDR2 ANQGSEA. CDR3 length: 12 amino acids. DNA for the CDR3: TGCAGCGTCGCACAGGGCCGGGGGGAAGCTTTCTTT. It encodes CSVAQGRGEAFF.

V and J are TRBV5-4 and TRBJ2-7; D unclear. Germline CDR1 and CDR2: SGHNT and YYREEE (reference sequence). V lost 0 bases and J 2 bases, leaving 6 bases between the germline ends. CDR3 length: 13 amino acids. CDR3 sequence reads: CASSLDQTYEQYF. CDR3 DNA sequence: TGTGCCAGCAGCTTGGACCAAACCTACGAGCAGTACTTC. The full variable domain, in which reference TRBV5-4 and TRBJ2-7 provide the parts outside the CDR3, is ETGVTQSPTHLIKTRGQQVTLRCSSQSGHNTVSWYQQALGQGPQFIFQYYREEENGRGNFPPRFSGLQFPNYSSELNVNALELDDSALYLCASSLDQTYEQYFGPGTRLTVT.